The present entry profiles one TCR beta chain with its context. Its antigen is not yet known. Base quality data are lacking; no much larger clone is found one base away. The CDR3, from cysteine to phenylalanine, totals 11 residues. Left in the record is the CDR3 DNA by itself, 33 bases read in frame from the first base. Between the V and J ends, shortened by 6 bases and 3 bases respectively, the junction contains 9 bases. Via the germline V gene (reference sequence), CDR1 is DFQATT and CDR2 SNEGSKA. TCRbeta CDR3 regions were amplified from genomic DNA using the immunoSEQ Assay, a bias-controlled multiplex PCR. In the original analysis: The number of nucleated cells in each sample was estimated by amplification of reference gene primers within the assay. Sequence reads were collapsed and filtered to measure the absolute abundance of every unique TCRbeta CDR3 rearrangement. Productive Simpson clonality was computed per sample as the square root of Simpson's diversity index over productive rearrangements. The immuneACCESS repertoire file appears here via TCRdb, limited to in-frame rearrangements. These files lack a portion of the clones; in checked studies, under half of the deficit traces to unresolved V genes, and the cause of the others is not known. That table furnishes V, J and clone size, whereas the DNA furnished D and trimming. The sample includes some 120,000 clones, with about 88% observed a single time. Over 1.2% of the sample rests with the top ten.

This sample is drawn from a study of blood T cell repertoires in COVID-19 (dated by TCRdb to the early 2020s). Regarding the complete study: Samples from collaborators originated in the United States, Italy and Spain and spanned both the acute and convalescent phases of COVID-19. The material from the prospective study consisted of cDNA or gDNA derived from T cells, B-cell-depleted T cells, or PBMCs. Subjects who had been exposed to COVID-19, were actively infected with it, or had recovered from it provided the deeply sampled blood TCRbeta repertoires that made up the dataset. A freely available public database, intended as a resource for researchers studying the immune response to SARS-CoV-2, is where the repertoires were released. Samples were obtained from the ongoing ImmuneRACE study (first 160 participants) and from 1,254 subjects provided by 6 global collaborators. A de-identified subject ID, COVID-19 status, age in years and sex were almost always included in the sample metadata. Where HLA class I and class II types were available, the types were taken from metadata supplied by the sample provider, not from assay-based typing.

Results and caveats for the whole study, not just this receptor: How much clinical and demographic metadata was included differed by source and by participant, and the metadata was provided uncurated.

The collaborating institutions used their own protocols to collect whole blood in K2EDTA tubes. For TCRbeta analysis, collaborators shipped samples as frozen whole blood, isolated PBMCs, or DNA extracted from either of those sample types. The TCR sequence derives from a man between 40 and 49 years old with acute or convalescent COVID-19. Sample: peripheral blood. This sequence uses TRBV20-1 and TRBJ2-7; the D segment cannot be called with confidence. CDR3 protein: CSARVNYEQYF. The nucleotide sequence reads as follows: TGCAGTGCCCGTGTTAACTACGAGCAGTACTTC.